This TCR beta chain was captured in a study of shared clonotypes between healthy human individuals. This CDR3 region has 12 residues. Trimming cost V 5 bases and J 9 bases; bases outside gene matches: 5. From germline, CDR1 is SGHAT and CDR2 FQNNGV. Broader study findings: Sampling covered nothing but blood. Tissue TCR repertoires likely differ from those found in blood.

This clone was found many times. Its antigen is currently unknown. At the DNA level, this CDR3 is encoded by other sequences in the same sample as well. Libraries were prepared by immunoSEQ multiplex PCR; TCRdb keeps only in-frame clonotypes and omits some of them. The sample shows over 400,000 clones, over 70% of them seen only once. The J gene is TRBJ2-3, the V gene TRBV11-2; 7 nucleotides match TRBD1. The receptor comes from a woman aged 40-49 years in good health. Some clones in this sample may be carry-over from other donors' samples. The sequenced sample consisted of PBMCs. The CDR3 is CASSTRGQTQYF. CDR3 DNA sequence: TGTGCCAGCAGCACCCGGGGACAGACGCAGTATTTT.